This T cell receptor (beta chain) was recovered during a study of CD8 T cells in ankylosing spondylitis. General observations from the study: The study identified a TCR beta motif of several highly homologous variants that appeared characteristic of ankylosing spondylitis blood. A subset of motif variants has previously been described in the synovial fluid and blood of reactive arthritis. Disease-linked clones bore a CD8+ phenotype and were relatively rare in peripheral blood.

A note on this clonotype: The antigen is unknown.

Libraries for TCR beta were made by quantitative 5'-RACE with molecular barcodes. TCRdb analysed the 5' RACE reads with MiXCR anew, one entry per CDR3 protein. The sample lists 340,000 or so distinct CDR3 sequences; around 15% were seen once. The CDR3 spans 13 residues. V gave up 3 bases and J gave up 8 bases, with 10 bases separating them. CDR1 and CDR2 (germline): ENHRY, SYGVKD. Sequences were obtained from blood, either unsorted or a sorted T cell fraction (not recorded which). This chain joins TRBV10-3 and TRBJ1-4, with a weak D call TRBD1 (6 bases). The TCR was taken from a male donor with ankylosing spondylitis or in good health (not recorded which). CDR3 DNA sequence: TGTGCCATCAGTGAAGGGACAAGCGAAAAACTGTTTTTT. It is translated as CAISEGTSEKLFF.